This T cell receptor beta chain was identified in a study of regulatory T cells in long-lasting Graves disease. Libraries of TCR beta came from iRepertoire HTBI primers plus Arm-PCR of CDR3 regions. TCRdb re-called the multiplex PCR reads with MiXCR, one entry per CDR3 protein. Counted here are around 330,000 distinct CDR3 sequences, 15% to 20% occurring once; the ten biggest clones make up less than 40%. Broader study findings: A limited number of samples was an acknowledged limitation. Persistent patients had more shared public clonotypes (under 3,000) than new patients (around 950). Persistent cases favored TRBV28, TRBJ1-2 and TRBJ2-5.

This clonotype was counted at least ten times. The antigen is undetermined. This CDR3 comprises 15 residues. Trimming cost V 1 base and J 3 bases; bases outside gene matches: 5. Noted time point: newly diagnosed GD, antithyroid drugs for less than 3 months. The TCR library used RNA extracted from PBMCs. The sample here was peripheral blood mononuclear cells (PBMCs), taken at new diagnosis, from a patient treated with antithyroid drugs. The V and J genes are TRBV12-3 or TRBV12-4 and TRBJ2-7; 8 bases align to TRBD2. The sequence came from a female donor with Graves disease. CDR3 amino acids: CASSLGAGANYEQYF. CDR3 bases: TGTGCCAGCAGTTTAGGAGCGGGAGCTAACTACGAGCAGTACTTC.